Each of the 9 T cell receptor beta chains below was sequenced from the same sample in a study of graft-versus-host responses after intestinal transplantation. No antigen has been identified for these receptors. The assay was immunoSEQ multiplex PCR, and TCRdb's table has in-frame clones only and misses some. The data show approximately 110,000 clones, more than 85% seen once. The material was unstimulated CD8+ T cells sorted from spleen or lymph node cells, obtained before transplant. Receptors originate from a human donor who was the organ donor for an intestinal transplant.

The chain has TRBV7-2 and TRBJ2-1; D perhaps matches TRBD2 (5 bases). Germline-derived CDR1 and CDR2 are SGHTA and FQGNSA. Trimming pared 2 bases from V and 3 bases from J, leaving 8 bases between. The length of the CDR3 is 14 residues. The CDR3, as DNA: TGTGCCAGCAGCTTACGGACTTTCTACAATGAGCAGTTCTTC. Protein sequence: CASSLRTFYNEQFF.

This sequence joins TRBV7-9 and TRBJ2-3; D not certain. CDR3 size: 17 residues. Germline assignment: CDR1 SEHNR and CDR2 FQNEAQ (reference sequence). The V and J ends lost 2 bases and 4 bases respectively, with 19 bases between them. The CDR3 region has the DNA TGTGCCAGCAGCTTAAGACGAGCAGGTTCTTCCCCAGATACGCAGTATTTT. Protein sequence: CASSLRRAGSSPDTQYF.

The chain joins TRBV28 to TRBJ1-1, with a tentative D call TRBD1 (6 bases). Germline V gene data show CDR1 as MDHEN and CDR2 as SYDVKM. V dropped 1 base and J dropped 4 bases, with 10 bases sitting between them. The CDR3 contains 14 residues. The CDR3 protein is CASSLYRVGTEAFF. CDR3 in DNA: TGTGCCAGCAGTTTATACAGGGTGGGCACTGAAGCTTTCTTT. The entire variable domain, with the rest obtained from reference TRBV28 and TRBJ1-1, is as follows: DVKVTQSSRYLVKRTGEKVFLECVQDMDHENMFWYRQDPGLGLRLIYFSYDVKMKEKGDIPEGYSVSREKKERFSLILESASTNQTSMYLCASSLYRVGTEAFFGQGTRLTVV.

This chain uses TRBV5-1 with TRBJ2-1; 10 bases align to TRBD2. Trimming at V came to 3 bases and at J to 8 bases, leaving 11 bases not matched to a gene. The germline V gene encodes CDR1 SGHRS and CDR2 YFSETQ. This CDR3 region has 16 residues. The CDR3 coding sequence is TGCGCCAGCAGCTCCCCTACTAGCGGGATGGCGGATGAGCAGTTCTTC. Its protein product is CASSSPTSGMADEQFF.

This chain uses TRBV6-5 with TRBJ1-4; the D is unclear. The germline V gene has CDR1 MNHEY and CDR2 SVGAGI. V gave up 5 bases and J gave up 3 bases, with 13 bases separating them. CDR3 length equals 15 residues. CDR3 sequence reads: CASSTVFGANEKLFF. CDR3 coding DNA: TGTGCCAGCAGTACCGTTTTCGGTGCTAATGAAAAACTGTTTTTT.

As DNA, the CDR3 is TGCGCCAGCAGCCACTCCCGGGGCGATGAGCAGTTCTTC. This gives the protein CASSHSRGDEQFF. This sequence joins TRBV4-3 and TRBJ2-1, with D perhaps being TRBD1 or TRBD2 (5 bases each). This CDR3 has 13 residues. V dropped 3 bases and J dropped 8 bases, with 11 bases sitting between them. Germline V CDR1 and CDR2: LGHNA, YSLEER.

The rearrangement links TRBV4-1 to TRBJ2-5, with D tentatively TRBD1 (6 bases). Trimming took off 4 bases at V and 5 bases at J, with 14 bases between the two ends. This CDR3 has 14 residues. CDR1 is MGHRA, CDR2 YSYEKL, per germline. The CDR3: CASSRRGRLETQYF. The CDR3 nucleotides are TGCGCCAGCAGCCGCAGGGGCAGGTTGGAGACCCAGTACTTC.

The chain is built from TRBV9 and TRBJ2-6, with D perhaps TRBD1 (6 bases). CDR3 length equals 15 residues. Germline V gives CDR1 SGDLS, CDR2 YYNGEE. Trimming pared 3 bases from V and 2 bases from J, leaving 9 bases between. In nucleotides, the CDR3 is TGTGCCAGCAGCGAACCAGGGGCTGGGGCCAACGTCCTGACTTTC. Its protein product is CASSEPGAGANVLTF.

The chain recombines TRBV5-4 with TRBJ2-3; no definite D call. The germline V gene encodes CDR1 SGHNT and CDR2 YYREEE (reference sequence). Trimming removed 2 bases at V and 0 bases at J, with 7 bases between. This CDR3 contains 14 residues. CDR3 DNA sequence: TGTGCCAGCAGCTTCGTGGGAAGCACAGATACGCAGTATTTT. Translating it yields CASSFVGSTDTQYF.